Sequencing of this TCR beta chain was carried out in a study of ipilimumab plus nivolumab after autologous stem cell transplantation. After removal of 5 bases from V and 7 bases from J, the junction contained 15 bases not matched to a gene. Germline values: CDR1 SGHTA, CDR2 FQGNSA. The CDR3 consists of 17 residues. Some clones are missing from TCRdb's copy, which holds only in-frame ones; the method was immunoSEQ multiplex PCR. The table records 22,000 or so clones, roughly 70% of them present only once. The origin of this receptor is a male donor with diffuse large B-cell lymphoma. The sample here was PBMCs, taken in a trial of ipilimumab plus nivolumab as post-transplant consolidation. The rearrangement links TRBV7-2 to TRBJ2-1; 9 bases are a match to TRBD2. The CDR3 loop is CASSQRLGSGRDNEQFF. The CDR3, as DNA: TGTGCCAGCAGCCAACGACTGGGTAGCGGGAGAGATAATGAGCAGTTCTTC.